These 31 T cell receptor beta chains originate from one sample sequenced in a study of blood T cell repertoires in COVID-19 (dated by TCRdb to the early 2020s). Library preparation used the immunoSEQ multiplex PCR assay. This immuneACCESS table, as held by TCRdb, lists in-frame sequences with V and J called but not all clones. Of the missing ones, under half trace to an unresolved V gene in checked studies; the others have no known cause. In all, the sample holds 200,000 to 250,000 clones, and more than 75% of those were seen once. Less than 8.5% of the sample goes to the ten largest clones. Material: peripheral blood. These receptors were collected from a woman aged 70-85 years with active or convalescent COVID-19.

The rearrangement links TRBV9 to TRBJ2-1, with D possibly being TRBD2 (6 bases). CDR3 length: 11 residues. Germline V gene data show CDR1 as SGDLS and CDR2 as YYNGEE. Trimming took 0 bases from V and 15 from J, leaving 10 bases between them. CDR3 sequence (DNA): TGTGCCAGCAGCGTAGAGACTAGTACGTTCTTC. Its translation is CASSVETSTFF.

The rearrangement links TRBV4-2 to TRBJ1-2; no clear D. CDR3 size: 17 residues. V lost 1 base to trimming and J lost 8 bases, with 23 bases between them. Germline values: CDR1 LGHNA, CDR2 YNFKEQ. In DNA form, the CDR3 reads TGTGCCAGCAGCCAAGTTCGAGGCCCAATCCCCCTCGGGGGCTACACCTTC. Translated, it gives CASSQVRGPIPLGGYTF.

The chain uses TRBV2 and TRBJ2-5; D gene unclear. Deletions cut 4 bases from V and 1 base from J, with 7 bases between. The germline V gene encodes CDR1 SNHLY and CDR2 FYNNEI. This CDR3 is 13 amino acids long. The CDR3 region has the DNA TGTGCCAGCAGTGTAAACAGCCAAGAGACCCAGTACTTC. It translates to CASSVNSQETQYF.

This clone has a handful of counts. V gene TRBV5-6 combines with J gene TRBJ1-1; D not certain. Germline lookup yields CDR1 SGHDT and CDR2 YYEEEE. This CDR3 is built from 15 residues. V gave up 2 bases and J gave up 4 bases, with 15 bases separating them. The CDR3 protein is CASSFNTLIGTEAFF. CDR3 sequence (DNA): TGTGCCAGCAGCTTCAATACCCTGATCGGCACTGAAGCTTTCTTT. The whole variable domain, remainder taken from reference TRBV5-6 and TRBJ1-1, is DAGVTQSPTHLIKTRGQQVTLRCSPKSGHDTVSWYQQALGQGPQFIFQYYEEEERQRGNFPDRFSGHQFPNYSSELNVNALLLGDSALYLCASSFNTLIGTEAFFGQGTRLTVV.

CDR3 in amino acids: CASSERDRGLWPQHF. The CDR3 coding sequence is TGTGCCAGCAGTGAGAGGGACAGGGGACTTTGGCCCCAGCATTTT. The V call is TRBV6-1, the J call TRBJ1-5; 10 bases agree with TRBD1. The V gene's germline CDR1 is MNHNS and CDR2 SASEGT. This CDR3 contains 15 residues. J gave up 9 bases and V 3 bases, and 8 bases lay outside the gene matches.

As concerns this clone: Its ends do not fully match the called genes, so a read error is possible. The chain has TRBV6-6 and TRBJ1-2; 11 bases line up with TRBD1. Per germline, CDR1 MNHNY and CDR2 SVGAGI (reference sequence). The CDR3 extends over 16 amino acids. The CDR3 nucleotides read TGTGCCAGCAGTGACTCGCCGGGACAGGGGGGATATGGCTACACCTTC. It specifies CASSDSPGQGGYGYTF.

The chain employs TRBV18 and TRBJ2-7; D is unresolved. V was trimmed by 3 bases and J by 4 bases, leaving 16 bases between them. The CDR3 length is 15 residues. Germline CDR1 and CDR2: KGHSH and LQKENI. CDR3 protein: CASSPLGRLEYEQYF. Here the CDR3 DNA reads TGTGCCAGCTCACCGCTCGGCAGGTTGGAATACGAGCAGTACTTC. Variable domain in full (rest from reference TRBV18 and TRBJ2-7): NAGVMQNPRHLVRRRGQEARLRCSPMKGHSHVYWYRQLPEEGLKFMVYLQKENIIDESGMPKERFSAEFPKEGPSILRIQQVVRGDSAAYFCASSPLGRLEYEQYFGPGTRLTVT.

CDR3: CASSGRGSGELFF. CDR3 nucleotide sequence: TGTGCCAGCAGTGGGAGAGGGTCCGGGGAGCTGTTTTTT. The chain joins TRBV2 to TRBJ2-2, with D perhaps matching TRBD2 (5 bases). Germline V gene sequence: CDR1 SNHLY, CDR2 FYNNEI. The CDR3 extends over 13 amino acids. Trimming removed 4 bases at V and 6 bases at J, with 9 bases between.

This clone has a handful of counts. V gene TRBV29-1 combines with J gene TRBJ2-7, with 7 bases aligning to TRBD1. J was trimmed by 2 bases and V by 4 bases; bases with no gene match: 8. This CDR3 region has 14 residues. Germline V lookup: CDR1 SQVTM, CDR2 ANQGSEA. CDR3 amino acids: CSVARTGLTYEQYF. The CDR3 DNA is TGCAGCGTTGCAAGGACAGGACTTACCTACGAGCAGTACTTC.

The V and J genes are TRBV7-9 and TRBJ1-5, with D perhaps TRBD1 (6 bases). Trimming cost V 5 bases and J 5 bases, with 10 bases left between them. This CDR3 region has 13 residues. Germline V lookup: CDR1 SEHNR, CDR2 FQNEAQ (reference sequence). CDR3 residues: CASSPGQYQPQHF. The CDR3 coding sequence is TGTGCCAGCAGCCCTGGACAGTATCAGCCCCAGCATTTT.

The V call is TRBV7-9, the J call TRBJ2-5; D is undetermined. The CDR3 is 11 residues long. The germline V gene has CDR1 SEHNR and CDR2 FQNEAQ (reference sequence). The CDR3 is CVMVNKETQYF. In DNA, the CDR3 is TGTGTCATGGTCAACAAAGAGACCCAGTACTTC.

V and J are TRBV4-3 and TRBJ1-6; 8 bases line up with TRBD1. CDR1 is LGHNA, CDR2 YSLEER, per germline. Trimming took 3 bases from V and 6 from J; bases not matched to a gene: 13. The CDR3 is 18 amino acids. CDR3: CASSQWYNRGGTNSPLHF. As DNA, the CDR3 is TGCGCCAGCAGCCAGTGGTATAACAGGGGGGGTACTAATTCACCCCTCCACTTT.

V and J are TRBV18 and TRBJ1-1; 8 nucleotides match TRBD1. This CDR3 spans 15 amino acids. J gave up 1 base and V 9 bases, and 10 bases lay outside the gene matches. Germline-derived CDR1 and CDR2 are KGHSH and LQKENI. Here the CDR3 DNA reads TGTGCCAGTCGGACAGGGACGGTTGGGAACACTGAAGCTTTCTTT. Its protein product is CASRTGTVGNTEAFF.

The rearrangement uses TRBV6-2 or TRBV6-3 and TRBJ1-2, with TRBD1 as a possible D gene (6 bases). Germline loops: CDR1 MNHEY, CDR2 SVGEGT. Trimming removed 5 bases at V and 6 bases at J, with 10 bases between. The CDR3 length is 12 residues. The CDR3, as DNA: TGTGCCAGCAGTGACAGGTGGGATGGCTACACCTTC. Protein: CASSDRWDGYTF.

The chain combines TRBV5-4 with TRBJ1-1, with TRBD1 identical over 7 bases. V shed 0 bases and J 10 bases; nucleotides not matched to a gene: 3. The CDR3 spans 12 residues. CDR1 and CDR2 (germline): SGHNT, YYREEE (reference sequence). CDR3 loop: CASSLVGGTAFF. The DNA of the CDR3 is TGTGCCAGCAGCTTGGTAGGGGGCACAGCTTTCTTT.

This chain links TRBV3-1 (or the pseudogene TRBV3-2) with TRBJ1-6; D remains ambiguous. Deletions cut 4 bases from V and 2 bases from J, with 15 bases between. Germline V gene sequence: CDR1 LGHDT, CDR2 YNNKEL (reference sequence). The length of the CDR3 is 17 residues. This chain's CDR3 is CASSLRTGNPYNSPLHF. CDR3 nucleotides: TGTGCCAGCAGCCTACGGACGGGGAACCCCTATAATTCACCCCTCCACTTT.

The V and J genes are TRBV19 and TRBJ2-7; 9 positions match TRBD1. The V gene end was trimmed by 6 bases and the J gene end by 0 bases; junction bases not matched to a gene: 6. This CDR3 is built from 15 residues. Germline values: CDR1 LNHDA, CDR2 SQIVND (reference sequence). DNA of the CDR3: TGTGCCAGTAGCCATGGACAGGGGAGCTCCTACGAGCAGTACTTC. Encoded protein: CASSHGQGSSYEQYF. Filled out from reference TRBV19 and TRBJ2-7, the complete variable domain reads DGGITQSPKYLFRKEGQNVTLSCEQNLNHDAMYWYRQDPGQGLRLIYYSQIVNDFQKGDIAEGYSVSREKKESFPLTVTSAQKNPTAFYLCASSHGQGSSYEQYFGPGTRLTVT.

CDR3 nucleotide sequence: TGCGCCAGCAGCGCCCAGGGTCGGATCTATGGCTACACCTTC. Its protein is CASSAQGRIYGYTF. The chain employs TRBV5-1 and TRBJ1-2; tentatively, D is TRBD1 (5 bases). Trimming left V 4 bases short and J 4 bases short, with 14 bases between. This CDR3 is built from 14 residues. Germline V gives CDR1 SGHRS, CDR2 YFSETQ.

The chain joins TRBV6-2 or TRBV6-3 to TRBJ1-1; D possibly corresponds to TRBD1 (5 bases). V dropped 5 bases and J dropped 1 base, with 11 bases sitting between them. CDR1 is MNHEY, CDR2 SVGEGT, per germline. The CDR3 extends over 14 amino acids. CDR3 sequence (DNA): TGTGCCAGCAGTGCTCGGGGGGGGAACACTGAAGCTTTCTTT. Amino acid sequence: CASSARGGNTEAFF.

The chain uses TRBV5-1 and TRBJ2-7; 9 nucleotides align to TRBD1. The CDR3 consists of 13 residues. Germline V CDR1 and CDR2: SGHRS, YFSETQ. J gave up 5 bases and V 4 bases, and 4 bases lay outside the gene matches. CDR3 region: CASSGQGIHEQYF. The CDR3 DNA reads as TGCGCCAGCAGCGGACAGGGGATTCACGAGCAGTACTTC.

The chain couples TRBV4-3 to TRBJ1-2, with 7 bases lining up with TRBD1. The germline CDR1 and CDR2 sequences are LGHNA and YSLEER. The CDR3 has 12 amino acids. The V gene end was trimmed by 1 base and the J gene end by 10 bases; junction bases not matched to a gene: 3. CDR3 amino acids: CASSQAGGSYTF. In DNA, the CDR3 is TGCGCCAGCAGCCAAGCAGGGGGTTCCTACACCTTC.

This chain uses TRBV7-3 with TRBJ2-3; perhaps TRBD1 as D (6 bases). The V end lost 4 bases, the J end lost 0 bases, and 14 bases lay between the germline ends. Germline CDR1 SGHTA, CDR2 FQGTGA. The CDR3 totals 16 residues. This CDR3 is CASSSPGTSSTDTQYF. The CDR3 nucleotides read TGTGCCAGCAGCTCCCCTGGGACATCTAGCACAGATACGCAGTATTTT.

The chain links TRBV4-1 to TRBJ1-2; D call uncertain. The CDR3 length is 14 residues. V was shortened by 0 bases and J by 4 bases, with 9 bases between the two germline ends. Germline CDR1 is MGHRA and CDR2 is YSYEKL. Written as DNA, the CDR3 is TGCGCCAGCAGCCAAGATACAGCATTCTATGGCTACACCTTC. Translation gives CASSQDTAFYGYTF.

There are a few counts of this clone. The V and J genes are TRBV2 and TRBJ1-1; D is possibly TRBD1 (5 bases). The germline gives CDR1 SNHLY, CDR2 FYNNEI. The CDR3 is 14 residues long. V dropped 6 bases and J dropped 0 bases, with 11 bases sitting between them. In DNA, the CDR3 is TGTGCCAGCAGAATAAGACAGTTGAACACTGAAGCTTTCTTT. Residues: CASRIRQLNTEAFF.

The chain joins TRBV6-6 to TRBJ1-1, with D tentatively TRBD1 (5 bases). The CDR3 is made up of 13 amino acids. Trimming cost V 4 bases and J 3 bases, with 9 bases left between them. Germline V gene lookup returns CDR1 MNHNY and CDR2 SVGAGI (reference sequence). For the CDR3, the DNA is TGTGCCAGCAGTTGGGGGGTGGACACTGAAGCTTTCTTT. It codes for CASSWGVDTEAFF.

The chain combines TRBV19 with TRBJ1-5, with TRBD1 as a possible D gene (5 bases). The CDR3 loop spans 14 amino acids. The V end lost 9 bases, the J end lost 2 bases, and 14 bases lay between the germline ends. CDR1 is LNHDA and CDR2 is SQIVND in the germline V gene (reference sequence). The CDR3: CASQQGNGNQPQHF. The DNA for the CDR3 is TGTGCCAGCCAGCAGGGAAATGGCAATCAGCCCCAGCATTTT.

This clone was seen only a few times. CDR3 coding DNA: TGTGCCAGTAATTCAGGCACTAACTATGGCTACACCTTC. Translated: CASNSGTNYGYTF. J is TRBJ1-2 and V is TRBV19; D gene ambiguous. This CDR3 comprises 13 residues. The ends were cut back, 7 bases at V and 0 bases at J, with 9 bases in the middle. The germline V gene has CDR1 LNHDA and CDR2 SQIVND (reference sequence).

This chain connects TRBV19 to TRBJ1-5; D gene unclear. V gave up 0 bases and J gave up 6 bases, with 15 bases separating them. The germline V gene encodes CDR1 LNHDA and CDR2 SQIVND (reference sequence). The CDR3 loop spans 16 amino acids. The CDR3 nucleotides read TGTGCCAGTAGTATAGATCTAGGAGGACCGTCTCAGCCCCAGCATTTT. This translates into CASSIDLGGPSQPQHF.

The rearrangement joins TRBV6-5 to TRBJ1-5, with D possibly matching TRBD1 (6 bases). V lost 6 bases to trimming and J lost 6 bases, with 18 bases between them. The CDR3 has 15 amino acids. Per the germline V gene, CDR1 is MNHEY and CDR2 is SVGAGI. CDR3 in amino acids: CASRSIQGSRQPQHF. DNA of the CDR3: TGTGCCAGCAGATCGATTCAGGGGTCCCGTCAGCCCCAGCATTTT.

The rearrangement joins TRBV20-1 to TRBJ2-7; TRBD2 agrees at 9 bases. The CDR3 is made up of 14 amino acids. CDR1 is DFQATT and CDR2 is SNEGSKA in the germline V gene (reference sequence). The V gene end was trimmed by 3 bases and the J gene end by 2 bases; junction bases not matched to a gene: 5. The CDR3 is CSASVLAGPYEQYF. The CDR3, as DNA: TGCAGTGCTAGTGTCCTAGCGGGGCCCTACGAGCAGTACTTC.

V usage is TRBV3-1 (or the pseudogene TRBV3-2) and J usage is TRBJ1-3, with 10 nucleotides matching TRBD1. V gave up 4 bases and J gave up 3 bases; unmatched junction bases: 9. Germline values: CDR1 LGHDT, CDR2 YNNKEL (reference sequence). CDR3 length: 17 amino acids. The DNA for the CDR3 is TGTGCCAGCAGCCTTGGGGGACAGGGGACTCTTGGAAACACCATATATTTT. It specifies CASSLGGQGTLGNTIYF.